This T cell receptor (beta chain) stems from a study of T cells in Graves' hyperthyroidism and ophthalmopathy. The CDR3 extends over 18 amino acids. Per the germline V gene, CDR1 is LGHNA and CDR2 is YNFKEQ. Trimming took 5 bases from V and 0 from J; bases not matched to a gene: 4. TCR beta CDR3 regions were amplified from RNA. A first-round RT-PCR of the TCR CDR3 used the HTBI primer set. TCRdb analysed the multiplex PCR reads with MiXCR anew, one entry per CDR3 protein. The sample lists around 500,000 distinct CDR3 sequences, about 16% occurring once. This clonotype appeared a few times. The rearrangement joins TRBV4-2 to TRBJ2-6; TRBD2 aligns across 13 bases. This receptor was identified in a woman aged 25 to 39 with Graves' ophthalmopathy. The source material was blood. CDR3 sequence reads: CASSAGLAGSSGANVLTF. The DNA of the CDR3 is TGTGCCAGCAGCGCGGGACTAGCGGGATCCTCTGGGGCCAACGTCCTGACTTTC.